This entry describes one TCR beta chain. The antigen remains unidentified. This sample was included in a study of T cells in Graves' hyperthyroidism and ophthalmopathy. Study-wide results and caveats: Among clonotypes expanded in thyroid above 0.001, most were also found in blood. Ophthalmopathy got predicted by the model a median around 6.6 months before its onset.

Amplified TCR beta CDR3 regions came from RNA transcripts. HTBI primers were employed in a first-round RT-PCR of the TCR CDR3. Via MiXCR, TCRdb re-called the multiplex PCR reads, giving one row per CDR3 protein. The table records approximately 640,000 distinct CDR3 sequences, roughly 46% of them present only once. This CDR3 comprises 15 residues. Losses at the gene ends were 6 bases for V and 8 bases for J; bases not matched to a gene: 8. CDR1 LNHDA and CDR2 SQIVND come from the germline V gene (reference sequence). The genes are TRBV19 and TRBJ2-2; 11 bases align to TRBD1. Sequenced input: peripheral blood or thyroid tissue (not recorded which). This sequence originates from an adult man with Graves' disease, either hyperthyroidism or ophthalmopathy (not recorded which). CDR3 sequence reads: CASSRGQGESGELFF. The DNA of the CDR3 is TGTGCCAGTAGCCGGGGACAGGGGGAGAGTGGGGAGCTGTTTTTT.